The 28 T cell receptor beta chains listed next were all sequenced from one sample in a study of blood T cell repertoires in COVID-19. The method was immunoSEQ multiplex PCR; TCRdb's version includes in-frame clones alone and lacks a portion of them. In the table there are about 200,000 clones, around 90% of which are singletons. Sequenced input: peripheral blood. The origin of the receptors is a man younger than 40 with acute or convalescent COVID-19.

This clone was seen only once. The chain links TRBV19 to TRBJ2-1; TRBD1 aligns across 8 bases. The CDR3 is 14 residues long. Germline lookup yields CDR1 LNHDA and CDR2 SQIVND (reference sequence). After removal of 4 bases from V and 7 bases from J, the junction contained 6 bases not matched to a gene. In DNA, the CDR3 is TGTGCCAGTAGTAGAGACAGGGGAATTAATGAGCAGTTCTTC. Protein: CASSRDRGINEQFF.

In nucleotides, the CDR3 is TGTGCCAGCAGCCACCCCCCGGAGGGCTACACCTTC. Residues: CASSHPPEGYTF. V usage is TRBV28 and J usage is TRBJ1-2; D is uncertain. Trimming shortened V by 6 bases and J by 8 bases, and 13 bases separated the two germline ends. CDR3 size: 12 residues. CDR1 MDHEN and CDR2 SYDVKM come from the germline V gene.

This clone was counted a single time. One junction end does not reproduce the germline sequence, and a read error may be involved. CDR3 DNA sequence: TGTGCCAGCACCTTGGGGTCAACAGGGGGATCCTACGAGCAGTACTTC. Protein product: CASTLGSTGGSYEQYF. The V gene is TRBV5-7, the J gene TRBJ2-7; 8 bases align to TRBD1. TRBV5-7 is an ORF for which the function is uncertain. The CDR3 has 16 amino acids.

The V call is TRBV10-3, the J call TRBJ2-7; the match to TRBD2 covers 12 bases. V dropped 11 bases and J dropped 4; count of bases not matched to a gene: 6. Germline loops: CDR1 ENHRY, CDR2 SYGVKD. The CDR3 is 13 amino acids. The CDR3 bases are TGTGCCTTCGGACTAGCGGGAACATACGAGCAGTACTTC. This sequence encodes CAFGLAGTYEQYF.

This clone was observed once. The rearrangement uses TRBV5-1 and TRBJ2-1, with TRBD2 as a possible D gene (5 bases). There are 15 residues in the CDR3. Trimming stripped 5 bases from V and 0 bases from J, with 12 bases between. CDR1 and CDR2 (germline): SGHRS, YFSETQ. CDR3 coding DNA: TGCGCCAGCAGTTGGGGAGAGAGCTCCTACAATGAGCAGTTCTTC. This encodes CASSWGESSYNEQFF.

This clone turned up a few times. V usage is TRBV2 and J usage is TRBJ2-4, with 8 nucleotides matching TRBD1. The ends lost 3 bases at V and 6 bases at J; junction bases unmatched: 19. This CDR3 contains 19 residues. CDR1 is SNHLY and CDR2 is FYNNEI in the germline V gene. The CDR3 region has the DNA TGTGCCAGCAGTGAGAGTCTCCTGGAGATGGCAGGGGGCAGAAACATTCAGTACTTC. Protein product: CASSESLLEMAGGRNIQYF. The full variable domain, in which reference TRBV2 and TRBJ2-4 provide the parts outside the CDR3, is EPEVTQTPSHQVTQMGQEVILRCVPISNHLYFYWYRQILGQKVEFLVSFYNNEISEKSEIFDDQFSVERPDGSNFTLKIRSTKLEDSAMYFCASSESLLEMAGGRNIQYFGAGTRLSVL.

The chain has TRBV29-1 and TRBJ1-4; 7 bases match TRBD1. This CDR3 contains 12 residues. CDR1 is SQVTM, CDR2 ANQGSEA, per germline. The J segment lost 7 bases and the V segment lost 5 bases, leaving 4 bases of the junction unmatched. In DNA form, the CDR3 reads TGCAGCGTTCTGACAGGGACTGAAAAACTGTTTTTT. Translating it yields CSVLTGTEKLFF.

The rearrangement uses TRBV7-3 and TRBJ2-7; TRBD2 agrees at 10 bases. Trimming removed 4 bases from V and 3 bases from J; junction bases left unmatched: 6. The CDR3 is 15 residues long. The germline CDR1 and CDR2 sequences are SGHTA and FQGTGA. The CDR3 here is CASSSYERGGYEQYF. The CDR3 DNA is TGTGCCAGCAGCTCATACGAGCGGGGGGGCTACGAGCAGTACTTC.

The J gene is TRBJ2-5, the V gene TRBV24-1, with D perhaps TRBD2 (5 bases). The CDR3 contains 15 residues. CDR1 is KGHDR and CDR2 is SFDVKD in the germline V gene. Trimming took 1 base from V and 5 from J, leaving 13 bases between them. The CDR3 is CATSDLSRSGETQYF. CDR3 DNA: TGTGCCACCAGTGATTTATCGCGATCGGGGGAGACCCAGTACTTC.

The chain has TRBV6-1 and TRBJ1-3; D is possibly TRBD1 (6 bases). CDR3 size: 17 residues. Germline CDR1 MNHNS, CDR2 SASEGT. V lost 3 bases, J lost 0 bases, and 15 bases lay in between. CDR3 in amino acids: CASSDVRGRSSGNTIYF. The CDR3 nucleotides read TGTGCCAGCAGTGATGTCAGGGGACGTAGCTCTGGAAACACCATATATTTT.

CDR3 DNA sequence: TGCAGCGGGACAGGGCTGGATGGCTACACCTTC. Translation: CSGTGLDGYTF. This chain uses TRBV29-1 with TRBJ1-2, with 8 nucleotides matching TRBD1. V shed 7 bases, J shed 6 bases, and the junction held 4 bases outside the gene matches. This CDR3 is 11 amino acids long. Per germline, CDR1 SQVTM and CDR2 ANQGSEA.

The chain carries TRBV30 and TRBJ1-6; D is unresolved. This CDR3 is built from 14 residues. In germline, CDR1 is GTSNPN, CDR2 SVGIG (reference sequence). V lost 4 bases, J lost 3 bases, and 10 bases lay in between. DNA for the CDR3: TGTGCCTGGACGGGGTTTCTCTATAATTCACCCCTCCACTTT. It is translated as CAWTGFLYNSPLHF.

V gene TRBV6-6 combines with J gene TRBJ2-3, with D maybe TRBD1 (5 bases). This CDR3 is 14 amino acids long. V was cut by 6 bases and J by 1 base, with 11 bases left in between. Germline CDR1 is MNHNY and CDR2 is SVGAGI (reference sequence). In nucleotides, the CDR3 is TGTGCCAGCAGGAGACAGAGTGGCACAGATACGCAGTATTTT. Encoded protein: CASRRQSGTDTQYF.

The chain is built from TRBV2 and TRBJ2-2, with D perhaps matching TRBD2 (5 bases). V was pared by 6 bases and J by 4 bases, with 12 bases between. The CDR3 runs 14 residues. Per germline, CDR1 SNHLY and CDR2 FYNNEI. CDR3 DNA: TGTGCCAGCAGGATCGGGATCTCCACCGGGGAGCTGTTTTTT. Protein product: CASRIGISTGELFF.

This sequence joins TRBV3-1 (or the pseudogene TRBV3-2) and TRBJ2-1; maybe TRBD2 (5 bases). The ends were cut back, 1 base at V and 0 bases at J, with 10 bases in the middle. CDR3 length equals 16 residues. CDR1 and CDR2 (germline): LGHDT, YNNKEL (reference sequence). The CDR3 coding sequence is TGTGCCAGCAGCCAAGTGAGACTAAGCTCCTACAATGAGCAGTTCTTC. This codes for CASSQVRLSSYNEQFF.

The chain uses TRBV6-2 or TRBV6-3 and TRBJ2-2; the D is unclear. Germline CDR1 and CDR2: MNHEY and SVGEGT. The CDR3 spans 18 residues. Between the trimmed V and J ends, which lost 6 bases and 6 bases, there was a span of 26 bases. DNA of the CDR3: TGTGCCAGCAGCCCTAGGCCATCGAGCGCCCGGGTCTCCGGGGAGCTGTTTTTT. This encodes CASSPRPSSARVSGELFF.

The CDR3 reads CASNPGHGNSPLHF. For the CDR3, the DNA is TGTGCCAGCAACCCGGGACACGGAAATTCACCCCTCCACTTT. The V call is TRBV13, the J call TRBJ1-6, with a tentative D call TRBD1 (6 bases). The CDR3 has 14 amino acids. The germline V gene has CDR1 PRHDT and CDR2 FYEKMQ (reference sequence). Deletions cut 7 bases from V and 7 bases from J, with 14 bases between.

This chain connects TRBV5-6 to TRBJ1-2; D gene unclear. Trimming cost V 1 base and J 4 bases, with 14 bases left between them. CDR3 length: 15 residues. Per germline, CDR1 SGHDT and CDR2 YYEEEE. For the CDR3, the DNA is TGTGCCAGCAGCTTGCCCTTGGGCCCCGCCTATGGCTACACCTTC. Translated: CASSLPLGPAYGYTF.

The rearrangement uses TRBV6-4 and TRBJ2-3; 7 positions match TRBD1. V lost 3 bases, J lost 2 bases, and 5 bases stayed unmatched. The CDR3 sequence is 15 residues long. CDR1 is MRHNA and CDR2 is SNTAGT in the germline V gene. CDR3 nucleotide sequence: TGTGCCAGCAGTGAAAGCGGACAGGTCACAGATACGCAGTATTTT. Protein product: CASSESGQVTDTQYF.

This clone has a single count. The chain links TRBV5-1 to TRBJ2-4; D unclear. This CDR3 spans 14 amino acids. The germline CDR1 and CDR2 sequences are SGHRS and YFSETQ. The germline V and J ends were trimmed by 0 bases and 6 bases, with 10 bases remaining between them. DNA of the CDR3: TGCGCCAGCAGCTTGGGAGCCCCCCGAAACATTCAGTACTTC. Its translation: CASSLGAPRNIQYF.

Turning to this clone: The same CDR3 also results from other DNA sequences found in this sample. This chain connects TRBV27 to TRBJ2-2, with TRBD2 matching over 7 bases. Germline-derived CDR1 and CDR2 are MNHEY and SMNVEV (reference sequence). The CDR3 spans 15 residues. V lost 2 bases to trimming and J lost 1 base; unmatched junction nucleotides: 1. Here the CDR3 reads CASSLAGENTGELFF. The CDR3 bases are TGTGCCAGCAGTTTAGCGGGGGAGAACACCGGGGAGCTGTTTTTT.

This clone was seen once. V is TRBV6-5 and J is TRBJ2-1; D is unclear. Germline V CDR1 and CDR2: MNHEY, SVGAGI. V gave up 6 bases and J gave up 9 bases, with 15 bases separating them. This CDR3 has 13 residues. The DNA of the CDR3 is TGTGCCAGCAGAGCAACCTCTAGACTTGAGCAGTTCTTC. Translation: CASRATSRLEQFF.

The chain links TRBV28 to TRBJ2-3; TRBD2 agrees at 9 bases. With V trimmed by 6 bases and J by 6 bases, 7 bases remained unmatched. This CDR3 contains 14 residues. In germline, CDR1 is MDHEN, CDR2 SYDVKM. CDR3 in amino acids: CASRRGGERDTQYF. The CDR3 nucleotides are TGTGCCAGCAGACGCGGGGGGGAGAGGGATACGCAGTATTTT.

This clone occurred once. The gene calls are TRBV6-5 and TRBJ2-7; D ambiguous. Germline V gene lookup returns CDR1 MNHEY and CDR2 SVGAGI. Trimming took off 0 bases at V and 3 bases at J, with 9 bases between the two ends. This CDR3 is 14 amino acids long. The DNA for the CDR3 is TGTGCCAGCAGTTACTCGAGAGATAACTACGAGCAGTACTTC. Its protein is CASSYSRDNYEQYF.

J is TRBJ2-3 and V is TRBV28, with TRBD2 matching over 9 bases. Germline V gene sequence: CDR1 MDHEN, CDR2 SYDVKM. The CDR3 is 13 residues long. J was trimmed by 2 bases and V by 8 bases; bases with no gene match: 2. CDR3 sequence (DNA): TGTGCCAGCTCTAGCGGGGACACAGATACGCAGTATTTT. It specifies CASSSGDTDTQYF.

For the CDR3, the DNA is TGTGCCAGCAGTTTTCTAGCCGAAGAGACCCAGTACTTC. Amino acids: CASSFLAEETQYF. The chain couples TRBV28 to TRBJ2-5, with D perhaps TRBD2 (5 bases). Germline assignment: CDR1 MDHEN and CDR2 SYDVKM. The CDR3 runs to 13 residues. Trimming took off 3 bases at V and 3 bases at J, with 8 bases between the two ends.

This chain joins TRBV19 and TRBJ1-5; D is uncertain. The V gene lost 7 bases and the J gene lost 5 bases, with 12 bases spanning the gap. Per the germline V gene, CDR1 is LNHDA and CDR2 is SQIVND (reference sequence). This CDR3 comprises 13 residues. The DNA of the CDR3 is TGTGCCAGTACCGGGATTGTTGATCAGCCCCAGCATTTT. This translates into CASTGIVDQPQHF.

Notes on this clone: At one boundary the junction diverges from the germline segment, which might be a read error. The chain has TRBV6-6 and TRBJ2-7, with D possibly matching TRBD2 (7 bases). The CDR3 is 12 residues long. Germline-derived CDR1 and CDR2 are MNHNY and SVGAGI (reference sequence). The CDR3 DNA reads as TGTGCCAGCAGTTACTCTGGGGGGGCCCCGGACTTC. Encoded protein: CASSYSGGAPDF.